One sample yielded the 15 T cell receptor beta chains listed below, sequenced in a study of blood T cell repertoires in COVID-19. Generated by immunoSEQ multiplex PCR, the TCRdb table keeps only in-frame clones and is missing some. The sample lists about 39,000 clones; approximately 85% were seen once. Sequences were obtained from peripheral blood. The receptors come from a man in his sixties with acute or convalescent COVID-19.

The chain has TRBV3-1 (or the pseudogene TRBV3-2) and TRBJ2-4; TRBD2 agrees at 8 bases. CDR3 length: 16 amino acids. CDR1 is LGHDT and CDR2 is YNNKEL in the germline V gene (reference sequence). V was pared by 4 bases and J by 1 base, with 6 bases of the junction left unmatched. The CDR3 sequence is CASSPRTSPAKNIQYF. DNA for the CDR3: TGTGCCAGCAGCCCCAGGACTAGCCCTGCCAAAAACATTCAGTACTTC.

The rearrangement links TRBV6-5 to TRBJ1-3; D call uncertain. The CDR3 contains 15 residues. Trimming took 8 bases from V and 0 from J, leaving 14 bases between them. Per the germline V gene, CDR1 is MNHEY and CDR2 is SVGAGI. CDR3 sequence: CASRLSGSSGNTIYF. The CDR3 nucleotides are TGTGCCAGCCGCCTCTCCGGGAGCTCTGGAAACACCATATATTTT.

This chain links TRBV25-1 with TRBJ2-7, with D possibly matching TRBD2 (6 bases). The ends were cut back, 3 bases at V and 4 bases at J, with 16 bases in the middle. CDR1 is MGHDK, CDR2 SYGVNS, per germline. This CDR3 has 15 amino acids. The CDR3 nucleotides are TGTGCCAGCAGTGATCCGGCCGGGAGTGCGTACGAGCAGTACTTC. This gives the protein CASSDPAGSAYEQYF.

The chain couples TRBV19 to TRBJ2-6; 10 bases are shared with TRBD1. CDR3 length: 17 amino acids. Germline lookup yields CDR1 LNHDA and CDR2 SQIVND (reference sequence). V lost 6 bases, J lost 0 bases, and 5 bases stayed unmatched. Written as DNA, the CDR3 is TGTGCCAGTAGCCCGCGGACAGGGGGCTCTGGGGCCAACGTCCTGACTTTC. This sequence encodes CASSPRTGGSGANVLTF.

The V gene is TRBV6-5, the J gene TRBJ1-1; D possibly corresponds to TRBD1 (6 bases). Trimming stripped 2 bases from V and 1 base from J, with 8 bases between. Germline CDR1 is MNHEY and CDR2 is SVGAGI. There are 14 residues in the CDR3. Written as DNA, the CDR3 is TGTGCCAGCAGTTACGGGACAACGAACACTGAAGCTTTCTTT. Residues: CASSYGTTNTEAFF.

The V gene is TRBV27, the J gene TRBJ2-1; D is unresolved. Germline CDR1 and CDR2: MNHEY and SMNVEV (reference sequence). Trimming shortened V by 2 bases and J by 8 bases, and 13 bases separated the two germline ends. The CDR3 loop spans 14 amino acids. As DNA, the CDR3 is TGTGCCAGCAGTTTAGGCCGGGTTATGGATGAGCAGTTCTTC. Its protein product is CASSLGRVMDEQFF.

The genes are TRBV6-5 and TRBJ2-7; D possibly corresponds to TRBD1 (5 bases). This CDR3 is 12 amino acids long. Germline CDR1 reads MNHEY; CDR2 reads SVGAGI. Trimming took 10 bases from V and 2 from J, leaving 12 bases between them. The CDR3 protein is CATAGWTYEQYF. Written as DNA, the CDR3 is TGTGCCACCGCAGGGTGGACCTACGAGCAGTACTTC.

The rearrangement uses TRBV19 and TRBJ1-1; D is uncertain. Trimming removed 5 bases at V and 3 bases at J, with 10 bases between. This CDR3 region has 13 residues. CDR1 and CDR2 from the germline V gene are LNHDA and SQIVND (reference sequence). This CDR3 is CASSRTRDTEAFF. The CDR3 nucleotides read TGTGCCAGTAGTCGAACTAGGGACACTGAAGCTTTCTTT.

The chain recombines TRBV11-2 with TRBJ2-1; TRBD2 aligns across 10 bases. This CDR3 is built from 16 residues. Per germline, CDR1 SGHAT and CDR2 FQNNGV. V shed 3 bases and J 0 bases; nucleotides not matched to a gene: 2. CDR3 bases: TGTGCCAGCAGCTTGGCTAGCGGGAGCTCCTACAATGAGCAGTTCTTC. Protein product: CASSLASGSSYNEQFF.

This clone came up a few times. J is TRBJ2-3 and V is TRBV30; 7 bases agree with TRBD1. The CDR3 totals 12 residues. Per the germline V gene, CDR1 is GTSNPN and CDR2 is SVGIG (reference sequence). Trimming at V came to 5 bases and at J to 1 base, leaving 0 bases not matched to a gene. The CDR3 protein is CAWGTGTDTQYF. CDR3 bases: TGTGCCTGGGGGACAGGCACAGATACGCAGTATTTT.

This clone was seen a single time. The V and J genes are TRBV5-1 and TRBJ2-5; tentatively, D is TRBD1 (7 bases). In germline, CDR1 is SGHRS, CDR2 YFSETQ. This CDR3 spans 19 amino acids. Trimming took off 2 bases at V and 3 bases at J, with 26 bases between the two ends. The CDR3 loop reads CASSFEGAAGGPLEETQYF. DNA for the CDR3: TGCGCCAGCAGCTTTGAGGGGGCAGCTGGAGGGCCGCTGGAAGAGACCCAGTACTTC.

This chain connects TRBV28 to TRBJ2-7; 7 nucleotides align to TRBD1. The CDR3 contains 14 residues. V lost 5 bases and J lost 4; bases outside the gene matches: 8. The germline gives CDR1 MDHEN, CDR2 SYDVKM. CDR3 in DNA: TGTGCCAGCAGTGTCAGGGGGATACGGTACGAGCAGTACTTC. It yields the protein CASSVRGIRYEQYF. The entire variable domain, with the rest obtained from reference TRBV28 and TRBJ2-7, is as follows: DVKVTQSSRYLVKRTGEKVFLECVQDMDHENMFWYRQDPGLGLRLIYFSYDVKMKEKGDIPEGYSVSREKKERFSLILESASTNQTSMYLCASSVRGIRYEQYFGPGTRLTVT.

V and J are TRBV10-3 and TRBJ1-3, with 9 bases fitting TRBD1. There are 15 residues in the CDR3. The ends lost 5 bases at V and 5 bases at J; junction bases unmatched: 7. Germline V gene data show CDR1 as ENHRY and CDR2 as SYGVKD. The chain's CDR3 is CAISSGGQGRNTIYF. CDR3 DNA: TGTGCCATCAGTTCCGGAGGACAGGGGCGAAACACCATATATTTT.

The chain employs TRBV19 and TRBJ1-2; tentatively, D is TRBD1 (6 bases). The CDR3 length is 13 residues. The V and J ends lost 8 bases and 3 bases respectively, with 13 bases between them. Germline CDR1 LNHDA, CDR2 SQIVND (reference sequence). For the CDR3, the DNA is TGTGCCAGTTCGAACAGGGAGTACTATGGCTACACCTTC. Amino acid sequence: CASSNREYYGYTF.

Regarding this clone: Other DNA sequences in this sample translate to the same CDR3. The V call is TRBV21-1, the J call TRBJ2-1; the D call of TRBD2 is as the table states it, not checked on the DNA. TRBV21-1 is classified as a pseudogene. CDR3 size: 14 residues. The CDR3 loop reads CASSKAPGPGEQFF. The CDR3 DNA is TGTGCCAGCAGCAAAGCGCCCGGGCCGGGGGAGCAGTTCTTC.